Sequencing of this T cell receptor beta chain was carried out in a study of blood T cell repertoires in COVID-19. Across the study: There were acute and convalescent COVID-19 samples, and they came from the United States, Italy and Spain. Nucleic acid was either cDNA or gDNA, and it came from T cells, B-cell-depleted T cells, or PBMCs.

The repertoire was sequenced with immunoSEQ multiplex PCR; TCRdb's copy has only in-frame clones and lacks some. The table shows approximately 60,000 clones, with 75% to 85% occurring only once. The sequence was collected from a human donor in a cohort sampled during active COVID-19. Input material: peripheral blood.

In DNA form, the CDR3 reads TGTGCCAGCTCACCCGGGACAGGGACTTTAAGCAATCAGCCCCAGCATTTT. It is translated as CASSPGTGTLSNQPQHF. The chain has TRBV18 and TRBJ1-5; 9 bases match TRBD1. With 3 bases clipped from V and 1 base from J, the junction kept 7 bases outside the gene matches. The CDR3 has 17 residues. The germline gives CDR1 KGHSH, CDR2 LQKENI.